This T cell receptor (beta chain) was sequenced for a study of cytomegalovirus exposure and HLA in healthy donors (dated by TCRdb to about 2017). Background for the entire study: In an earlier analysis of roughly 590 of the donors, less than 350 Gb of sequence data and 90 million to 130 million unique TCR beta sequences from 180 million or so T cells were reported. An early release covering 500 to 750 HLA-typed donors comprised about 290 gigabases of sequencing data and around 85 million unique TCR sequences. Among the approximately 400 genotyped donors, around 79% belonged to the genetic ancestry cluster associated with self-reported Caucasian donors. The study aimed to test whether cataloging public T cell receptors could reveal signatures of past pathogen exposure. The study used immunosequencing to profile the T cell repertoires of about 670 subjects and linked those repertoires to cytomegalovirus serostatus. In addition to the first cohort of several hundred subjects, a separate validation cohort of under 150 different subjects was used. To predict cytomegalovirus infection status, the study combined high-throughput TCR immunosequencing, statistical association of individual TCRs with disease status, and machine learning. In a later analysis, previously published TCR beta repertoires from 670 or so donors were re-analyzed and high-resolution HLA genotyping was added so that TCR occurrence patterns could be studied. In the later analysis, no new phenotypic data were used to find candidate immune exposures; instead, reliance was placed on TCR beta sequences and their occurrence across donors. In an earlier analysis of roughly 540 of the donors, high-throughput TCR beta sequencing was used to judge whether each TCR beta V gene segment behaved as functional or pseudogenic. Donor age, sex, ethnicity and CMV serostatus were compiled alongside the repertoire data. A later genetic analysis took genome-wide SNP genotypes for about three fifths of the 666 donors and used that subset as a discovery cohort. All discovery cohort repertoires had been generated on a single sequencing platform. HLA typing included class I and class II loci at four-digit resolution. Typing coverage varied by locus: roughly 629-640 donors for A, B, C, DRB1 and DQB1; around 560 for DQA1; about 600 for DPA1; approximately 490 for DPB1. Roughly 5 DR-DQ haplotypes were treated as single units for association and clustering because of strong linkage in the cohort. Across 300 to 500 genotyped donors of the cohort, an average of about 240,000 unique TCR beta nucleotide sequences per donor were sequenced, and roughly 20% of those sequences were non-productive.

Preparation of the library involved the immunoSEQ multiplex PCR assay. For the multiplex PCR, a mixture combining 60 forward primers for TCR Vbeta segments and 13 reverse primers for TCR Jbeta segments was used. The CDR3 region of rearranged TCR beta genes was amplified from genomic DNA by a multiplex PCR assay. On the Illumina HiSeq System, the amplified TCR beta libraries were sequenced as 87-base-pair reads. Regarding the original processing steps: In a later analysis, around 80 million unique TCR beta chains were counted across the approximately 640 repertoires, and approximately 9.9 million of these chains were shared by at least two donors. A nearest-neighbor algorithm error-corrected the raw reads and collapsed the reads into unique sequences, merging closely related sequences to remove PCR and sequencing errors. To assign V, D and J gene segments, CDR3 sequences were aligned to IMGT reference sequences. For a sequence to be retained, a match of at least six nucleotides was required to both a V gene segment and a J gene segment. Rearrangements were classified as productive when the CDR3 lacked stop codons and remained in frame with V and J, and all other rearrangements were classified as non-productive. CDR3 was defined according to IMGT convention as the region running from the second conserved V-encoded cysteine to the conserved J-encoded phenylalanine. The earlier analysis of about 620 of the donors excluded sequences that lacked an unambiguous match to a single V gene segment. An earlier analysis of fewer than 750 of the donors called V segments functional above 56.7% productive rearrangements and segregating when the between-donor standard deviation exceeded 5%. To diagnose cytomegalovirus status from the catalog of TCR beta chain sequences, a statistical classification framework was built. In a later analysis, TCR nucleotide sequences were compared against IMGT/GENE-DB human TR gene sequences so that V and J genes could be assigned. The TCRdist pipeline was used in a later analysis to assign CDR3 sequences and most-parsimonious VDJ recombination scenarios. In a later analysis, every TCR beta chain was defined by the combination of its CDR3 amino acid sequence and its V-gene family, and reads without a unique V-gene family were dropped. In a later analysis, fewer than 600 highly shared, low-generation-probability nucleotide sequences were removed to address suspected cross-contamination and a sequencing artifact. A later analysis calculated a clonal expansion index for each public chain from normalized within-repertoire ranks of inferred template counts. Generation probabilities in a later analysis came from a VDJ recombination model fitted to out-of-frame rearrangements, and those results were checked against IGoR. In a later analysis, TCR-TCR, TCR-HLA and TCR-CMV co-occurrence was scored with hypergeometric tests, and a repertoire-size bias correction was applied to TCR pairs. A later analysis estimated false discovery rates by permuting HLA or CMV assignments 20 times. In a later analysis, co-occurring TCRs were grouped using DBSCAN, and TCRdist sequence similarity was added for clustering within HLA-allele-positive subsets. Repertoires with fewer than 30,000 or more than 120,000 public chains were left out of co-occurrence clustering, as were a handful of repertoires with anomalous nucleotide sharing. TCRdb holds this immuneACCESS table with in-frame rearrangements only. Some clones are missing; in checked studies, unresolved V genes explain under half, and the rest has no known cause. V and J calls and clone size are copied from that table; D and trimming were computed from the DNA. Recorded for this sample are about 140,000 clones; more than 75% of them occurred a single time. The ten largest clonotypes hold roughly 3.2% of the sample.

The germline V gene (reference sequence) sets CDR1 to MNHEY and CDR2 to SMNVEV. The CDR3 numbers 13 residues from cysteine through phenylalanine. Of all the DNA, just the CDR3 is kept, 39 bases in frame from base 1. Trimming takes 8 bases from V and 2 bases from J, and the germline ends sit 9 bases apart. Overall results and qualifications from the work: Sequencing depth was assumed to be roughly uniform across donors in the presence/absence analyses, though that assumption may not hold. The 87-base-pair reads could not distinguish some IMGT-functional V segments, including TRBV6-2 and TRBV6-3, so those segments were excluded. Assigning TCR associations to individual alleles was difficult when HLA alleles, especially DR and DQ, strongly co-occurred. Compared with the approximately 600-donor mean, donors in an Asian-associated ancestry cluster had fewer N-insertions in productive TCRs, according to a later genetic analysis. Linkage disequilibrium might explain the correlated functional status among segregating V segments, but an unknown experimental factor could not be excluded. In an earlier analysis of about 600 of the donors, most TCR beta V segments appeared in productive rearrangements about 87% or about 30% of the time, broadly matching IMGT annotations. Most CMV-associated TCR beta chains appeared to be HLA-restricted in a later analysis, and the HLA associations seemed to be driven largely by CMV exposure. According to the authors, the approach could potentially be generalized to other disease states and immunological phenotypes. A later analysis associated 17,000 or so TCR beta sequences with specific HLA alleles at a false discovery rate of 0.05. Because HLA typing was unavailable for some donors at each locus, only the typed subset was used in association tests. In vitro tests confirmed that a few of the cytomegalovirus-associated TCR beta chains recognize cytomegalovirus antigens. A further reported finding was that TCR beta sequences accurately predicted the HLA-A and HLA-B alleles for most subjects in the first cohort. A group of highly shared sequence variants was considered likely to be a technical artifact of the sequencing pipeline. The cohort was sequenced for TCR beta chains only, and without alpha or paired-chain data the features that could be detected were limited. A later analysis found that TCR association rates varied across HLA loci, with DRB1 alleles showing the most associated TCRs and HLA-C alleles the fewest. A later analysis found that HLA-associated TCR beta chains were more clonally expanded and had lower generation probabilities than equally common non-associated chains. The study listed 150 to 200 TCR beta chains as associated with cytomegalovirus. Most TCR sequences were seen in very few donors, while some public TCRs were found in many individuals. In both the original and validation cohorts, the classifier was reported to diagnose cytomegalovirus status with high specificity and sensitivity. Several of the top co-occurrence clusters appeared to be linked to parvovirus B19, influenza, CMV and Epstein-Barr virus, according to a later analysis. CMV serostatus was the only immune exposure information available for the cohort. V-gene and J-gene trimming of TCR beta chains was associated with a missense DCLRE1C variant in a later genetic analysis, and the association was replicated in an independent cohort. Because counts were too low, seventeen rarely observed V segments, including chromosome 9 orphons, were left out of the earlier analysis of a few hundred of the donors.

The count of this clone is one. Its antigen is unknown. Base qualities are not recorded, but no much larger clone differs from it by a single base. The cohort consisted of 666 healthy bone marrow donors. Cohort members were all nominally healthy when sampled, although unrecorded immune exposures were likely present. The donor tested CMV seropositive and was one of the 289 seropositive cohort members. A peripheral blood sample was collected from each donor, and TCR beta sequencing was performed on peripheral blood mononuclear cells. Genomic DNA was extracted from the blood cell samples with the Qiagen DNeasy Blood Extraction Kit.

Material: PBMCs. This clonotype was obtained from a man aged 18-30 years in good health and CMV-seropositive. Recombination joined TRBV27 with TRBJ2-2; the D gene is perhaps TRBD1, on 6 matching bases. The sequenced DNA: TGTGCCAGCCGGGACATAAACACCGGGGAGCTGTTTTTT. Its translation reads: CASRDINTGELFF.